The 6 T cell receptor beta chains given below trace back to one sample, sequenced in a study of CD4+ T cells in melanoma. Sequencing was performed with immunoSEQ multiplex PCR; in TCRdb, only in-frame clones are kept and a portion is missing. This sample carries roughly 3,900 clones, around 73% of them seen once, and the ten largest clones take about 10%. Sequencing input: tumor tissue. These receptors came from a human donor with melanoma.

Relative to its sample, this clone is large. The rearrangement links TRBV7-9 to TRBJ1-5; 7 bases line up with TRBD1. V trimming: 5 bases; J trimming: 2 bases; junction bases outside the gene matches: 6. The CDR3 covers 15 residues. Per the germline V gene, CDR1 is SEHNR and CDR2 is FQNEAQ (reference sequence). The CDR3 region is CASSPTGKGNQPQHF. CDR3 DNA: TGTGCCAGCAGCCCGACAGGGAAGGGCAATCAGCCCCAGCATTTT.

The CDR3 is CASSLSGGRTEAFF. CDR3 sequence (DNA): TGTGCCAGCAGTTTATCAGGGGGGAGAACTGAAGCTTTCTTT. This chain joins TRBV28 and TRBJ1-1; 7 bases are a match to TRBD1. V was pared by 1 base and J by 5 bases, with 4 bases of the junction left unmatched. The germline V gene encodes CDR1 MDHEN and CDR2 SYDVKM. The CDR3 covers 14 residues.

In this sample, this clone turned up once. The chain is built from TRBV6-5 and TRBJ2-7; D call uncertain. Per germline, CDR1 MNHEY and CDR2 SVGAGI. This CDR3 spans 11 amino acids. The V gene lost 5 bases and the J gene lost 10 bases, with 12 bases spanning the gap. In DNA, the CDR3 is TGTGCCAGCAGTAACGACTTGGGACAGTACTTC. Translation gives CASSNDLGQYF.

The CDR3 spells CASSPSRLGGYEQYF. CDR3 coding DNA: TGTGCCAGCAGCCCCAGTCGCTTAGGGGGCTATGAGCAGTACTTC. The rearrangement joins TRBV7-9 to TRBJ2-7; 7 positions match TRBD1. Germline V gene lookup returns CDR1 SEHNR and CDR2 FQNEAQ (reference sequence). The length of the CDR3 is 15 residues. With 5 bases clipped from V and 7 bases from J, the junction kept 14 bases outside the gene matches.

V usage is TRBV19 and J usage is TRBJ1-5, with TRBD1 identical over 12 bases. The CDR3 spans 16 residues. From germline, CDR1 is LNHDA and CDR2 SQIVND (reference sequence). V was clipped by 3 bases and J by 6 bases; unmatched bases: 6. CDR3 nucleotide sequence: TGTGCCAGTAGTATGGGACAGGGGGCGATGGGTCAGCCCCAGCATTTT. Residues: CASSMGQGAMGQPQHF.

This clone was detected a few times. The chain employs TRBV5-6 and TRBJ1-1, with 8 nucleotides matching TRBD1. This CDR3 is built from 12 residues. CDR1 and CDR2 from the germline V gene are SGHDT and YYEEEE. Unmatched junction bases numbered 7, after V lost 4 bases and J lost 11 bases. DNA of the CDR3: TGTGCCAGCAGCGCAGGGGGCGTAATGGCTTTCTTT. Amino acids: CASSAGGVMAFF. Full variable domain (missing parts from reference TRBV5-6 and TRBJ1-1): DAGVTQSPTHLIKTRGQQVTLRCSPKSGHDTVSWYQQALGQGPQFIFQYYEEEERQRGNFPDRFSGHQFPNYSSELNVNALLLGDSALYLCASSAGGVMAFFGQGTRLTVV.